This T cell receptor (beta chain) appears in the sequencing data of a study of blood T cells in healthy people across ages. This clonotype has a count of ten or more. A J-beta primer mix and a sample-barcoded 5' primer were used in a second PCR of about 6 to 12 cycles. TCRdb passed the 5' RACE reads through MiXCR, listing each CDR3 protein once. The sample holds about 1,400,000 distinct CDR3 sequences, around 42% seen once. This TCR came from a woman between 18 and 30 years old in good health. The sample was blood.

The CDR3 region has the DNA TGTGCCAGCAGTTTATCAGGTTATCAGCCCCAGCATTTT. Translating gives CASSLSGYQPQHF. V and J are TRBV27 and TRBJ1-5, with D uncertain. Germline assignment: CDR1 MNHEY and CDR2 SMNVEV (reference sequence). The CDR3 sequence is 13 residues long. V gave up 0 bases and J gave up 5 bases, with 5 bases separating them.